Described below is a single TCR beta chain sequence and its context. The data originate from a study of cytomegalovirus exposure and HLA in healthy donors. A multiplex PCR was run with 60 Vbeta primers and 13 Jbeta primers. Sequenced by immunoSEQ multiplex PCR; TCRdb stores in-frame clones only, minus some. The sample carries 100,000 to 130,000 clones, more than 70% recorded once. CDR1 is GTSNPN, CDR2 SVGIG, per germline (reference sequence). The trim removed 4 bases at V and 2 bases at J, leaving 9 bases unmatched. The CDR3 runs to 16 residues. The clonotype originates from a man aged 25-40 years in good health and CMV-seronegative. The chain uses TRBV30 and TRBJ2-2, with 8 bases lining up with TRBD1. The sample taken for sequencing was PBMCs. The CDR3 DNA is TGTGCCTGGATTATGGAGGACAGGGCAAACACCGGGGAGCTGTTTTTT. It is translated as CAWIMEDRANTGELFF.